The clone carrying this T cell receptor beta chain appeared a single time. Its matching antigen is unknown. Methods used by the authors: Filtering of immunoSEQ junctional sequences could not match full-length read filtering. Data came from immunoSEQ multiplex PCR; TCRdb stores just in-frame clones and leaves some out. V and J calls plus clone size are reproduced from that table; the DNA served to infer D and trimming. This table holds about 2.4 million clones, 80% to 95% found once. The data are from a study of shared clonotypes between healthy human individuals. Study-level information: Each donor had three CD4 naive, three CD4 memory, two CD8 naive and one CD8 memory plate. Study-level points and caveats: Estimated richness was generally greater in naive than memory subsets.

Trimming cost V 0 bases and J 6 bases, with 11 bases left between them. Germline CDR1 and CDR2: SGHTA and FQGNSA. This CDR3 has 14 residues. This sequence was found in a man between 18 and 29 years old in good health. Some clones in this sample may be carry-over from other donors' samples. This chain uses TRBV7-2 with TRBJ1-2; perhaps TRBD1 as D (5 bases). The sequencing input was naive CD4+ T cells from PBMCs. The subset here: CD45RA+ positively selected. The CDR3 reads CASSLAQGVDGYTF. CDR3 DNA: TGTGCCAGCAGCTTAGCGCAGGGTGTGGATGGCTACACCTTC.